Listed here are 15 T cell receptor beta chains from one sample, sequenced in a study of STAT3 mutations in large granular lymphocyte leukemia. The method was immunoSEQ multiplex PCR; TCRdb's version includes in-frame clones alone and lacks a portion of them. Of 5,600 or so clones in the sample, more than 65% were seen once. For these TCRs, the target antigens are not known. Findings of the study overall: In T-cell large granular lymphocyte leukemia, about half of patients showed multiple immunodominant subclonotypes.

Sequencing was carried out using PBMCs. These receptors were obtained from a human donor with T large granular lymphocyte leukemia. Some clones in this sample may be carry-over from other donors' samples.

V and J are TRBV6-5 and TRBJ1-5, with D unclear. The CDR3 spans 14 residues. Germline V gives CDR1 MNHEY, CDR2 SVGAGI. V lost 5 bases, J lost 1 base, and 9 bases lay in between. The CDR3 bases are TGTGCCAGCAGTAATCTGGGAAGCAATCAGCCCCAGCATTTT. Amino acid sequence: CASSNLGSNQPQHF.

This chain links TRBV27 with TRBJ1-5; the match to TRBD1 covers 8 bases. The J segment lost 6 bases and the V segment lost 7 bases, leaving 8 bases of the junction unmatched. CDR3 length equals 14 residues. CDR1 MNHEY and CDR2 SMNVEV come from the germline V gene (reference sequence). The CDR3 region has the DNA TGTGCCAGCAAGAGGACAGGGACCGGTCAGCCCCAGCATTTT. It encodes CASKRTGTGQPQHF.

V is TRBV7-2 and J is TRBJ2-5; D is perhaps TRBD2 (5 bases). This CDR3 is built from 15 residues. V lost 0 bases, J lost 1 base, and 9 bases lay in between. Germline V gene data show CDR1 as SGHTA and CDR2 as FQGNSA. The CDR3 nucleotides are TGTGCCAGCAGCTTAGCGCTCCGGGGCCAAGAGACCCAGTACTTC. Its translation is CASSLALRGQETQYF.

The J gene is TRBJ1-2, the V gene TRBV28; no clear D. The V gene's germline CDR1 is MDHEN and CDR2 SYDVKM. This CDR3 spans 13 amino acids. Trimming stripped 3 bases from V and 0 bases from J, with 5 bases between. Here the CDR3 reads CASSLRPNYGYTF. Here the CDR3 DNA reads TGTGCCAGCAGTTTGAGACCTAACTATGGCTACACCTTC.

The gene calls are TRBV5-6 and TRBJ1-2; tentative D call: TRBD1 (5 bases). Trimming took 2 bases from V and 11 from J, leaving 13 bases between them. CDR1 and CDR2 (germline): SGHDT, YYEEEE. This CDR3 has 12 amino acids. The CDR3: CASSLLGVRYTF. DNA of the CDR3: TGTGCCAGCAGCTTACTAGGGGTTCGGTACACCTTC.

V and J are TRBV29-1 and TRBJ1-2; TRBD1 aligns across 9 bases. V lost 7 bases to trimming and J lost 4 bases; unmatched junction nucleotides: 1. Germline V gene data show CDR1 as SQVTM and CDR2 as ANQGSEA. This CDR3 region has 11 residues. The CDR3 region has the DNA TGCAGCGCGACAGGGGGCTATGGCTACACCTTC. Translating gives CSATGGYGYTF.

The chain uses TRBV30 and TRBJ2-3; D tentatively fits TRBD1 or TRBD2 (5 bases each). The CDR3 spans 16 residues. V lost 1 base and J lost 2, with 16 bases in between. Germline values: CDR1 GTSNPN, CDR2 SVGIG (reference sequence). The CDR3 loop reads CAWSAGAGLFTDTQYF. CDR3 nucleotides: TGTGCCTGGAGTGCCGGGGCGGGCTTATTCACAGATACGCAGTATTTT.

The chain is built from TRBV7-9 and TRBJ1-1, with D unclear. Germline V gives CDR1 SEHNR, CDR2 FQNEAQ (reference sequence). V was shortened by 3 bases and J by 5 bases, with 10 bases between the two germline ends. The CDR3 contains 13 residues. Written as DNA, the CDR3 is TGTGCCAGCAGCTTCGAGGCCGGGACTGAAGCTTTCTTT. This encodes CASSFEAGTEAFF.

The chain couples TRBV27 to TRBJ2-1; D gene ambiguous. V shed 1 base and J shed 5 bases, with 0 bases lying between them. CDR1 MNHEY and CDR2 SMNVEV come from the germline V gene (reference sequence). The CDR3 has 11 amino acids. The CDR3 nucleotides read TGTGCCAGCAGTTTATACAATGAGCAGTTCTTC. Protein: CASSLYNEQFF.

The CDR3, as DNA: TGTGCCAGCAGTCTTACAGGGGATAGCAATCAGCCCCAGCATTTT. Amino acid sequence: CASSLTGDSNQPQHF. The rearrangement uses TRBV7-9 and TRBJ1-5; TRBD1 agrees at 7 bases. This CDR3 contains 15 residues. The germline V gene has CDR1 SEHNR and CDR2 FQNEAQ (reference sequence). After removal of 6 bases from V and 0 bases from J, the junction contained 5 bases not matched to a gene.

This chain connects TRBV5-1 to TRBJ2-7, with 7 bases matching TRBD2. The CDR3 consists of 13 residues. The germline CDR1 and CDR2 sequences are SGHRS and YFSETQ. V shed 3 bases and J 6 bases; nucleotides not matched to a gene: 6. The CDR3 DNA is TGCGCCAGCAGCTCCACGGGGGGAGCCGAGCAGTACTTC. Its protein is CASSSTGGAEQYF.

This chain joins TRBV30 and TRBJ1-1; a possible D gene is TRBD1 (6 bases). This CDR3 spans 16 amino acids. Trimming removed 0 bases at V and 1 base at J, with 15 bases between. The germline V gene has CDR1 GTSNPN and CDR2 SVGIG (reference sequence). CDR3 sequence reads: CAWSVAPGQTNTEAFF. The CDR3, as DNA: TGTGCCTGGAGTGTAGCCCCGGGACAAACGAACACTGAAGCTTTCTTT. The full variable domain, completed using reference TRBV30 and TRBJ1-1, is SQTIHQWPATLVQPVGSPLSLECTVEGTSNPNLYWYRQAAGRGLQLLFYSVGIGQISSEVPQNLSASRPQDRQFILSSKKLLLSDSGFYLCAWSVAPGQTNTEAFFGQGTRLTVV.

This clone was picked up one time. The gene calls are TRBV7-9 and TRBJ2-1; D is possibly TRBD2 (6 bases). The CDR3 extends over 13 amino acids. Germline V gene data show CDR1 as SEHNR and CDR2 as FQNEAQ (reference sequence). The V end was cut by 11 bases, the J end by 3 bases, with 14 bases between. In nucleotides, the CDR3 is TGTGCCTCAGGCGGGACTCTCTACAATGAGCAGTTCTTC. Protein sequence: CASGGTLYNEQFF.

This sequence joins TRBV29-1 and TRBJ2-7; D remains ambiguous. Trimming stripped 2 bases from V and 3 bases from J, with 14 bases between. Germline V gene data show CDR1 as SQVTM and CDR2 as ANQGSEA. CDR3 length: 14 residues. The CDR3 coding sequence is TGCAGCGTTGAATTACGAGGAAAAGACTACGAGCAGTACTTC. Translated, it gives CSVELRGKDYEQYF.

Here the CDR3 reads CASSPGAGQPQHF. In DNA, the CDR3 is TGTGCCAGCTCACCCGGGGCCGGACAGCCCCAGCATTTT. The J gene is TRBJ1-5, the V gene TRBV18; TRBD1 might be the D (5 bases). This CDR3 region has 13 residues. V gave up 3 bases and J gave up 7 bases, with 10 bases separating them. Germline V gives CDR1 KGHSH, CDR2 LQKENI.